This T cell receptor (beta chain) was documented in a study of CD8+CD57+ T cells in acquired aplastic anemia. Study overall: When averaged, DNA from sorted CD4+ and CD8+ cells came to about 2.9 ug.

This clonotype came up a few times. Its target is not known. CDR3 size: 13 residues. Losses at the gene ends were 4 bases for V and 7 bases for J; bases not matched to a gene: 6. Germline V CDR1 and CDR2: SGHVS, FQNEAQ. Genomic DNA constituted the template upon which TCR beta VDJ and CDR3 profiling was performed. TCRdb reprocessed the reads with MiXCR, giving one entry per CDR3 protein. The table records about 270,000 distinct CDR3 sequences, 50% to 70% of them present only once. Study-level results: A significant difference in CD8+ Simpson's diversity between patients and controls was not found. Patients and controls shared under 35 CD8+ CDR3 sequences, highly expressed in patients.

The sample comprised sorted CD4+, CD8+, or CD8+CD57+ T cells (not recorded which) from PBMCs. This sequence joins TRBV7-8 and TRBJ1-1; 7 nucleotides line up with TRBD1. This TCR was sampled from a human donor with severe aplastic anemia or a healthy control (not recorded which). The DNA for the CDR3 is TGTGCCAGCAGCTGGACAGGCGGGGGTGAAGCTTTCTTT. It specifies CASSWTGGGEAFF.